This TCR beta chain appears in the sequencing data of a study of human T cells and chemical hapten exposure. Study at large: Enrolled patients were predominantly female and had alopecia areata, totalis or universalis.

Looked up from germline, CDR1 is SGHVS and CDR2 is FQNEAQ. Trimming shortened V by 3 bases and J by 2 bases, and 8 bases separated the two germline ends. The CDR3 runs to 14 residues. Via MiXCR, TCRdb re-called the RACE reads, giving one row per CDR3 protein. This sample carries 150,000 to 200,000 distinct CDR3 sequences, 13% to 15% of them seen once, and the ten largest clones take around 1.7%. Time point reported: patch test 1, 2 weeks after DPC sensitization. Treatment here: therapeutic diphenylcyclopropenone sensitization with weekly scalp DPC. The authors' total RNA extraction used unfractionated whole blood.

The sequence was obtained from a woman aged 30 to 39 with alopecia areata. Some clones in this sample may be carry-over from other donors' samples. Sequencing used whole blood, obtained in connection with sensitization to the hapten diphenylcyclopropenone (DPC). V is TRBV7-8 and J is TRBJ2-1; D not resolved. The CDR3 loop is CASSFSPAYNEQFF. CDR3 coding DNA: TGTGCCAGCAGCTTTTCCCCCGCCTACAATGAGCAGTTCTTC.